A selection of T cell receptor beta chains follows, all from one sample in a study of CD4 and CD8 cells across lung adenocarcinoma regions. TCRdb recomputed calls from the PCR reads with MiXCR, one row per CDR3 protein. Counted here are around 23,000 distinct CDR3 sequences, more than 40% occurring once; the ten biggest clones make up approximately 45%. The material sequenced was CD8+ T cells from the center of a lung tumor. The receptors here all came from a male donor with lung adenocarcinoma. The CD4 and CD8 labels of this study may be unreliable. The CDR3 runs from the conserved cysteine through the conserved F or W. A D gene is named only where the DNA matches it firmly. The size of a clone is reported for some rows only, either as once, few or many, or as a class for expanded clones.

D gene	V gene	J gene	clone size	CDR3 DNA	CDR3 protein
.	TRBV7-3	TRBJ2-2	few	TGTGCCAGCAGATGGGACACCGGGGAGCTGTTTTTT	CASRWDTGELFF
TRBD1	TRBV27	TRBJ2-4	once	TGTGCCAGGAGGCCAGGGGGCGGGGACAAAGACATTCAGTACTTC	CARRPGGGDKDIQYF
.	TRBV7-8	TRBJ1-1	many	TGTGCCAGCAGCTTTTGGGGGGGTACTGAAGCTTTCTTT	CASSFWGGTEAFF
.	TRBV6-5	TRBJ2-1	few	TGTGCCAGCAGTTTCTTCGCGCGGGTCGGCGATGAGCAGTTCTTC	CASSFFARVGDEQFF
TRBD2	TRBV10-1	TRBJ2-5	.	TGCGCCAGCAGTCCTTCGGGGGGTGATGGAGAGACCCAGTACTTC	CASSPSGGDGETQYF
TRBD2	TRBV10-2	TRBJ2-5	.	TGCGCGGGGAGCGGGGGGTGGGACCAAGAGATTCAGTACTTC	CAGSGGWDQEIQYF
.	TRBV6-5	TRBJ2-1	.	TGTGCCAGCAGCTACCGGGACTCGGCGATGTATGAGCAGTTCTTC	CASSYRDSAMYEQFF
.	TRBV6-1	TRBJ2-3	many	TGTGCCAGCGCTTTCGTGGGGCCTCTTACGCAGTATTTT	CASAFVGPLTQYF
TRBD2	TRBV7-8	TRBJ2-3	few	TGTGCCAGCAGCTTCGGACTAGCGAGCACAGATACGCAGTATTTT	CASSFGLASTDTQYF
.	TRBV6-1	TRBJ2-5	.	TGTGCCTGCAGGGAAGCCGGGGCAGGGGACGAAGATACCCAGTACTTC	CACREAGAGDEDTQYF
.	TRBV6-1	TRBJ2-4	.	TGTGCCAGCAGTGAAGCGGGGATATGGGTCAAGGATACGCAGTACTTC	CASSEAGIWVKDTQYF
TRBD1	TRBV4-2	TRBJ2-2	.	TGTGCCAGCAGCCACCTATTCACAGGGGATCGTGGCGGGGAGCTGTTTTTT	CASSHLFTGDRGGELFF
TRBD2	TRBV12-3/TRBV12-4	TRBJ2-1	.	TGTGCCAGCAGTTTCACGACTAGCCCATTGTTCTTC	CASSFTTSPLFF
TRBD1	TRBV6-1	TRBJ1-3	many	TGTGCCAGCAGTGGACAGGGTTTATCTGGAAACACCATATATTTT	CASSGQGLSGNTIYF
.	TRBV27	TRBJ2-7	few	TGTGCCAGCAGTTTCCTAGGGGACCCATTCTCTGGCGAGCAGTACTTC	CASSFLGDPFSGEQYF
TRBD1	TRBV6-1	TRBJ1-2	few	TGTGCCAGCAACACCGGGACAGCCACTAACTATGGCTACACCTTC	CASNTGTATNYGYTF
.	TRBV27	TRBJ2-3	.	TGTGCCAGCAGGGGAGGAGGGGATTACGTCACAGATACGCAGTATTTT	CASRGGGDYVTDTQYF
TRBD2	TRBV27	TRBJ2-1	few	TGTGCCAGTAATCAGGGACTAGCGGGCCACAATGAGCAGTTCTTC	CASNQGLAGHNEQFF
.	TRBV7-6	TRBJ1-1	many	TGTGCCAGCAGCCCCCTCGGGGGTAGCACTGAAGCTTTCTTT	CASSPLGGSTEAFF